Given below is one T cell receptor (beta chain) in context. The assay was immunoSEQ multiplex PCR, and TCRdb's table has in-frame clones only and misses some. The sample includes around 270,000 clones, 80% to 85% of them seen just once. The sample belongs to a study of blood T cell repertoires in COVID-19. CDR1 is SGHRS and CDR2 is YFSETQ in the germline V gene. J lost 5 bases, V lost 4 bases, and 11 bases had no gene match. This CDR3 is built from 16 residues. The sequence derives from a person aged 70 to 85 with COVID-19, enrolled during active disease. This chain connects TRBV5-1 to TRBJ1-2, with 10 bases aligning to TRBD1. Sequenced material: peripheral blood. In nucleotides, the CDR3 is TGCGCCAGCAGCCCCGGAAGGCGGACAGGGGGTTATGGCTACACCTTC. Protein sequence: CASSPGRRTGGYGYTF.